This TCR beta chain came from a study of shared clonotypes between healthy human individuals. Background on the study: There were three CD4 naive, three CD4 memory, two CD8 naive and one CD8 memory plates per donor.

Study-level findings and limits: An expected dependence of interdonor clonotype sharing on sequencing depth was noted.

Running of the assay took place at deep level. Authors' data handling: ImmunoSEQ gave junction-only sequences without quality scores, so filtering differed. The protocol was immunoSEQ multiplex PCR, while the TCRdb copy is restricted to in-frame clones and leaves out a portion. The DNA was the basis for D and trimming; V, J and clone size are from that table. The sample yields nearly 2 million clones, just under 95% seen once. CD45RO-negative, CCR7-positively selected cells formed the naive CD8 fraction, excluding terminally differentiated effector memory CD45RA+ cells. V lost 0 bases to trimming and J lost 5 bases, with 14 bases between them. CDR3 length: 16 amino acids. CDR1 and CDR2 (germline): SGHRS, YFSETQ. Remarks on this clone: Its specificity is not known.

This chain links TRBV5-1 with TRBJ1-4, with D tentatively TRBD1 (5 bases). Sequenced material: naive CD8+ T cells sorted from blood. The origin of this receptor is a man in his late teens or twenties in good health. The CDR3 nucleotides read TGCGCCAGCAGCTTGGGGTGGGGCGGTGAGAATGAAAAACTGTTTTTT. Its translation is CASSLGWGGENEKLFF.